Presented here are 14 T cell receptor beta chains from one specimen sequenced in a study of blood T cell repertoires in COVID-19. This table comes from immunoSEQ multiplex PCR, and its TCRdb copy is limited to in-frame clones, with some not included. In the table there are approximately 150,000 clones, approximately 80% of which are singletons. The source material was PBMCs or T cells enriched from blood (not recorded which). The source of these receptors is a man between 45 and 60 years old who had recovered from COVID-19.

Note on this clone: The sample contains more than one DNA sequence encoding this CDR3. The J gene is TRBJ1-5, the V gene TRBV3-1 (or the pseudogene TRBV3-2), with D perhaps matching TRBD1 (5 bases). V lost 2 bases and J 4 bases, leaving 12 bases between the germline ends. The CDR3 contains 15 residues. Per the germline V gene, CDR1 is LGHDT and CDR2 is YNNKEL (reference sequence). The CDR3 DNA sequence: TGTGCCAGCAGCCAATCGGGGGGAGGGAATCAGCCCCAGCATTTT. It encodes CASSQSGGGNQPQHF.

The chain couples TRBV14 to TRBJ1-5, with 8 bases matching TRBD1. CDR1 is SGHDN, CDR2 FVKESK, per germline. V was pared by 2 bases and J by 3 bases, with 3 bases of the junction left unmatched. The CDR3 spans 15 residues. In DNA, the CDR3 is TGTGCCAGCAGCCAAACGGGACAGGCCAATCAGCCCCAGCATTTT. As protein: CASSQTGQANQPQHF. Filled out from reference TRBV14 and TRBJ1-5, the complete variable domain reads EAGVTQFPSHSVIEKGQTVTLRCDPISGHDNLYWYRRVMGKEIKFLLHFVKESKQDESGMPNNRFLAERTGGTYSTLKVQPAELEDSGVYFCASSQTGQANQPQHFGDGTRLSIL.

The V and J genes are TRBV30 and TRBJ1-6; 8 nucleotides agree with TRBD1. V was clipped by 8 bases and J by 5 bases; unmatched bases: 11. Per the germline V gene, CDR1 is GTSNPN and CDR2 is SVGIG (reference sequence). The CDR3 is made up of 15 amino acids. The CDR3 nucleotides are TGTGCCCTACGGGGAGACAGGGGTAATAATTCACCCCTCCACTTT. Translation: CALRGDRGNNSPLHF.

The CDR3, as DNA: TGTGCCAGCAGGGGACAGGGGGCGGGCGGCTACACCTTC. It encodes CASRGQGAGGYTF. The gene calls are TRBV3-1 (or the pseudogene TRBV3-2) and TRBJ1-2, with 12 positions matching TRBD1. The V and J ends lost 6 bases and 8 bases, in that order; junction bases with no gene match: 4. The germline V gene encodes CDR1 LGHDT and CDR2 YNNKEL (reference sequence). This CDR3 has 13 amino acids.

This clone has only a few counts. V is TRBV11-2 and J is TRBJ2-7; 11 nucleotides align to TRBD1. Germline V CDR1 and CDR2: SGHAT, FQNNGV. V dropped 1 base and J dropped 2; count of bases not matched to a gene: 1. This CDR3 has 15 residues. The CDR3 loop reads CASSLVDRGPYEQYF. The DNA of the CDR3 is TGTGCCAGCAGCTTAGTGGACAGGGGGCCCTACGAGCAGTACTTC.

The chain is built from TRBV6-2 or TRBV6-3 and TRBJ2-7, with 11 positions matching TRBD2. The CDR3 covers 14 residues. J gave up 3 bases and V 5 bases, and 3 bases lay outside the gene matches. CDR1 and CDR2 (germline): MNHEY, SVGEGT. CDR3 in DNA: TGTGCCAGCAGTCGACTAGCGGGGAACTACGAGCAGTACTTC. Translation: CASSRLAGNYEQYF.

On this clone: Different DNA sequences within this sample yield the same CDR3. The V call is TRBV30, the J call TRBJ2-2; 7 nucleotides agree with TRBD2. Per germline, CDR1 GTSNPN and CDR2 SVGIG (reference sequence). CDR3 size: 12 residues. Trimming took 4 bases from V and 6 from J; bases not matched to a gene: 2. CDR3 amino acids: CAWTGGAGELFF. The CDR3 DNA sequence: TGTGCCTGGACGGGGGGAGCCGGGGAGCTGTTTTTT. Supplemented by reference TRBV30 and TRBJ2-2, the full variable domain reads SQTIHQWPATLVQPVGSPLSLECTVEGTSNPNLYWYRQAAGRGLQLLFYSVGIGQISSEVPQNLSASRPQDRQFILSSKKLLLSDSGFYLCAWTGGAGELFFGEGSRLTVL.

This clone occurred a few times. CDR3 sequence (DNA): TGTGCCACCAGTGATTCGACGGACAGCCTTACCGGGGAGCTGTTTTTT. Residues: CATSDSTDSLTGELFF. V is TRBV24-1 and J is TRBJ2-2; D perhaps matches TRBD1 (6 bases). In germline, CDR1 is KGHDR, CDR2 SFDVKD. The CDR3 contains 16 residues. V shed 2 bases and J shed 5 bases, with 14 bases lying between them.

The V gene is TRBV10-2, the J gene TRBJ2-5; possible D gene TRBD2, 6 bases. The CDR3 consists of 16 residues. CDR1 and CDR2 (germline): WSHSY, SAAADI. The V end lost 6 bases, the J end lost 2 bases, and 19 bases lay between the germline ends. The CDR3 spells CASRLAGGGAQETQYF. DNA for the CDR3: TGCGCCAGCAGACTGGCCGGGGGAGGCGCGCAAGAGACCCAGTACTTC.

In its sample, this clone was seen once. The chain carries TRBV20-1 and TRBJ1-1; TRBD1 might be the D (6 bases). The CDR3 loop spans 9 amino acids. Germline values: CDR1 DFQATT, CDR2 SNEGSKA (reference sequence). The CDR3 reads CKGRGEAFF. CDR3 DNA: TGCAAAGGCAGGGGTGAAGCTTTCTTT.

The rearrangement uses TRBV19 and TRBJ1-5, with D unresolved. The CDR3 has 14 residues. V was cut by 0 bases and J by 1 base, with 4 bases left in between. Germline CDR1 reads LNHDA; CDR2 reads SQIVND (reference sequence). CDR3 residues: CASSIDLSNQPQHF. CDR3 coding DNA: TGTGCCAGTAGTATAGATTTAAGCAATCAGCCCCAGCATTTT. Looking up the rest from reference TRBV19 and TRBJ1-5 gives the full variable domain: DGGITQSPKYLFRKEGQNVTLSCEQNLNHDAMYWYRQDPGQGLRLIYYSQIVNDFQKGDIAEGYSVSREKKESFPLTVTSAQKNPTAFYLCASSIDLSNQPQHFGDGTRLSIL.

The CDR3 region is CATSRGDRGRNEKLFF. The CDR3 DNA is TGTGCCACCAGCAGAGGGGACAGGGGGCGGAATGAAAAACTGTTTTTT. V and J are TRBV15 and TRBJ1-4; 12 nucleotides agree with TRBD1. Germline V gene lookup returns CDR1 LNHNV and CDR2 YYDKDF (reference sequence). The CDR3 spans 16 residues. With 1 base clipped from V and 5 bases from J, the junction kept 2 bases outside the gene matches.

This clone was detected only a few times. The V call is TRBV7-2, the J call TRBJ2-1, with D possibly matching TRBD1 (6 bases). V lost 5 bases and J 4 bases, leaving 12 bases between the germline ends. This CDR3 contains 14 residues. CDR1 is SGHTA and CDR2 is FQGNSA in the germline V gene. DNA of the CDR3: TGTGCCAGCAGCCTTCGGACAGATTACAATGAGCAGTTCTTC. Its protein is CASSLRTDYNEQFF.

The V gene is TRBV7-3, the J gene TRBJ1-1, with a weak D call TRBD1 (5 bases). CDR1 is SGHTA, CDR2 FQGTGA, per germline. V lost 5 bases and J lost 1, with 11 bases in between. This CDR3 comprises 14 residues. Here the CDR3 reads CASSLGRGNTEAFF. DNA of the CDR3: TGTGCCAGCAGCCTCGGAAGGGGGAACACTGAAGCTTTCTTT.